This entry lists 26 T cell receptor beta chains sequenced from one sample in a study of human T cells and chemical hapten exposure. Time point here: pre-sensitization, week 0. Regarding treatment: therapeutic diphenylcyclopropenone sensitization with weekly scalp DPC. Using its own MiXCR run on the RACE reads, TCRdb lists one record per CDR3 protein. The sample consists of approximately 400,000 distinct CDR3 sequences, 5.1% of them appearing once. This material consisted of whole blood, taken in connection with sensitization to the hapten diphenylcyclopropenone (DPC). These receptors came from a woman between 45 and 65 years old with alopecia areata. Some clones in this sample may be carry-over from other donors' samples.

This clonotype occurred many times. This chain uses TRBV20-1 with TRBJ2-5, with a tentative D call TRBD1 (6 bases). V was pared by 1 base and J by 7 bases, with 10 bases between. This CDR3 contains 12 residues. The germline gives CDR1 DFQATT, CDR2 SNEGSKA (reference sequence). Here the CDR3 DNA reads TGCAGTGCTAGAGTGGGGGCAGGGACCCAGTACTTC. Encoded protein: CSARVGAGTQYF.

In this sample, this clonotype turned up many times. The V and J genes are TRBV12-3 or TRBV12-4 and TRBJ1-2; D gene ambiguous. V was shortened by 6 bases and J by 4 bases, with 18 bases between the two germline ends. The CDR3 consists of 15 residues. The CDR3 nucleotides are TGTGCCAGCAGCCTGAGGGTCGGCAGACTCTATGGCTACACCTTC. The encoded protein is CASSLRVGRLYGYTF.

A note on this clonotype: Possible read error: a much larger clone is one base away. The J gene is TRBJ2-5, the V gene TRBV12-3 or TRBV12-4, with TRBD2 matching over 8 bases. This CDR3 is built from 15 residues. The CDR3 sequence: CASSFVSGGMEIQYF. The DNA for the CDR3 is TGTGCCAGCAGTTTCGTCAGCGGGGGAATGGAGATCCAGTACTTC.

Here the CDR3 DNA reads TGTGCCAGCAGCTTAGGAGGACGGACCGAGCAGTACTTC. Its translation: CASSLGGRTEQYF. The V and J genes are TRBV13 and TRBJ2-7, with D hard to call. The ends were cut back, 0 bases at V and 6 bases at J, with 9 bases in the middle. The CDR3 is 13 residues long. In germline, CDR1 is PRHDT, CDR2 FYEKMQ (reference sequence).

The chain uses TRBV4-2 and TRBJ1-3, with 10 bases identical to TRBD1. In germline, CDR1 is LGHNA, CDR2 YNFKEQ. J lost 3 bases, V lost 2 bases, and 4 bases had no gene match. There are 16 residues in the CDR3. The DNA of the CDR3 is TGTGCCAGCAGCCAACCGACAGGGGGCGATGGAAACACCATATATTTT. As protein: CASSQPTGGDGNTIYF.

The rearrangement links TRBV4-1 to TRBJ1-5, with 10 bases fitting TRBD1. Germline V gene sequence: CDR1 MGHRA, CDR2 YSYEKL. There are 15 residues in the CDR3. Trimming removed 7 bases from V and 0 bases from J; junction bases left unmatched: 3. CDR3 region: CASNWDRGSNQPQHF. CDR3 nucleotides: TGCGCCAGCAATTGGGACAGGGGTAGCAATCAGCCCCAGCATTTT.

This clonotype was seen many times. The chain recombines TRBV10-3 with TRBJ1-3; TRBD1 is a possible D gene (5 bases). Per germline, CDR1 ENHRY and CDR2 SYGVKD. V lost 3 bases, J lost 0 bases, and 9 bases lay in between. CDR3 length: 15 amino acids. CDR3 region: CAISEQAFSGNTIYF. The CDR3 DNA follows: TGTGCCATCAGTGAACAGGCCTTCTCTGGAAACACCATATATTTT.

This chain connects TRBV21-1 to TRBJ2-1; the table's D call TRBD1 went unverified against the DNA. TRBV21-1 is tagged as a pseudogene. This CDR3 is built from 15 residues. CDR3 DNA: TGTGCCAGCAGCAAAAAGGGACAGGGCCTGGGTGAGCAGTTCTTC. Amino acids: CASSKKGQGLGEQFF.

This clonotype was observed a few times. The rearrangement joins TRBV20-1 to TRBJ2-7; TRBD1 agrees at 8 bases. Germline-derived CDR1 and CDR2 are DFQATT and SNEGSKA (reference sequence). The CDR3 covers 17 residues. Trimming at V came to 6 bases and at J to 2 bases, leaving 18 bases not matched to a gene. CDR3 amino acids: CSATWGRGPENPYEQYF. In nucleotides, the CDR3 is TGCAGTGCGACTTGGGGCAGGGGGCCCGAAAATCCCTACGAGCAGTACTTC.

This clonotype was seen ten or more times. The gene calls are TRBV12-3 or TRBV12-4 and TRBJ1-2; TRBD1 is a possible D gene (6 bases). This CDR3 comprises 14 residues. V was shortened by 2 bases and J by 4 bases, with 11 bases between the two germline ends. CDR3 region: CASSLIGRGYGYTF. The CDR3 region has the DNA TGTGCCAGCAGTTTAATCGGCAGGGGCTATGGCTACACCTTC.

This sequence joins TRBV3-1 and TRBJ2-7; D possibly corresponds to TRBD1 (5 bases). V was clipped by 4 bases and J by 0 bases, with 13 bases between them. The CDR3 totals 15 residues. CDR1 and CDR2 from the germline V gene are LGHDT and YNNKEL (reference sequence). Written as DNA, the CDR3 is TGTGCCAGCAGCCCCAGGGAAACTCCCTCCTACGAGCAGTACTTC. This gives the protein CASSPRETPSYEQYF.

V is TRBV3-1 and J is TRBJ1-1; weak D call: TRBD1 (6 bases). CDR1 is LGHDT, CDR2 YNNKEL, per germline (reference sequence). This CDR3 comprises 14 residues. Trimming pared 6 bases from V and 2 bases from J, leaving 13 bases between. CDR3: CASSGLGANTEAFF. Here the CDR3 DNA reads TGTGCCAGCAGTGGCTTGGGGGCTAACACTGAAGCTTTCTTT.

The V call is TRBV20-1, the J call TRBJ2-7; D remains unclear. In germline, CDR1 is DFQATT, CDR2 SNEGSKA (reference sequence). The CDR3 totals 13 residues. V was clipped by 2 bases and J by 3 bases, with 11 bases between them. The CDR3 region has the DNA TGCAGTGCTAGAAACCCCCCCAGCTACGAGCAGTACTTC. Protein: CSARNPPSYEQYF.

This clonotype was detected only a few times. This chain uses TRBV30 with TRBJ1-2; D unclear. Germline V gene sequence: CDR1 GTSNPN, CDR2 SVGIG (reference sequence). V was cut by 1 base and J by 7 bases, with 19 bases left in between. The CDR3 totals 15 residues. The DNA of the CDR3 is TGTGCCTGGAGTGGCGTACAGAATAAGGAGGTTGGCTACACCTTC. This codes for CAWSGVQNKEVGYTF. Full variable domain (outside the CDR3, taken from reference TRBV30 and TRBJ1-2): SQTIHQWPATLVQPVGSPLSLECTVEGTSNPNLYWYRQAAGRGLQLLFYSVGIGQISSEVPQNLSASRPQDRQFILSSKKLLLSDSGFYLCAWSGVQNKEVGYTFGSGTRLTVV.

This clonotype showed up many times. The V and J genes are TRBV20-1 and TRBJ2-7, with TRBD2 matching over 7 bases. The ends lost 6 bases at V and 5 bases at J; junction bases unmatched: 13. The CDR3 sequence is 14 residues long. The germline CDR1 and CDR2 sequences are DFQATT and SNEGSKA (reference sequence). The CDR3 bases are TGCAGTGCAAAGGCTGCGGGAGTTTATGACGAGCAGTACTTC. This translates into CSAKAAGVYDEQYF.

This clonotype was seen ten or more times. The J gene is TRBJ1-1, the V gene TRBV11-2; D not resolved. Trimming shortened V by 3 bases and J by 5 bases, and 13 bases separated the two germline ends. The CDR3 loop spans 14 amino acids. Germline V gives CDR1 SGHAT, CDR2 FQNNGV. The CDR3 spells CASSLEAVYTEAFF. The DNA of the CDR3 is TGTGCCAGCAGCTTGGAGGCAGTATATACTGAAGCTTTCTTT.

This chain uses TRBV12-5 with TRBJ2-3; 7 positions match TRBD2. The CDR3 is 17 amino acids. J gave up 2 bases and V 6 bases, and 14 bases lay outside the gene matches. The germline V gene encodes CDR1 LGHNT and CDR2 FRNRAP. The CDR3 region has the DNA TGTGCTAGTGGCCCCCCATCACTAGCGCCGGACACAGATACGCAGTATTTT. It codes for CASGPPSLAPDTDTQYF.

This clonotype appeared a few times. This chain connects TRBV2 to TRBJ1-2, with a tentative D call TRBD1 (5 bases). This CDR3 contains 13 residues. V lost 6 bases, J lost 3 bases, and 11 bases lay in between. The germline V gene has CDR1 SNHLY and CDR2 FYNNEI. The DNA for the CDR3 is TGTGCCAGCAGAGGCAGGGCCGACTATGGCTACACCTTC. This sequence encodes CASRGRADYGYTF.

The CDR3 sequence is CASVPGPNNSPLHF. DNA for the CDR3: TGTGCCAGCGTACCGGGACCGAATAATTCACCCCTCCACTTT. The chain joins TRBV28 to TRBJ1-6; TRBD1 might be the D (5 bases). The CDR3 has 14 amino acids. The V gene's germline CDR1 is MDHEN and CDR2 SYDVKM. Trimming took 8 bases from V and 5 from J, leaving 13 bases between them.

This clonotype was observed many times. The chain recombines TRBV12-3 or TRBV12-4 with TRBJ1-6; the match to TRBD1 covers 9 bases. This CDR3 comprises 17 residues. V lost 5 bases and J lost 0; bases outside the gene matches: 5. This chain's CDR3 is CASSPGQGSSYNSPLHF. CDR3 sequence (DNA): TGTGCCAGCAGTCCAGGACAGGGGAGCTCCTATAATTCACCCCTCCACTTT.

At least ten counts were recorded for this clonotype. The chain couples TRBV18 to TRBJ2-7; TRBD1 matches 9 bases. The V segment lost 6 bases and the J segment 7 bases; nucleotides outside the gene matches: 4. Germline V lookup: CDR1 KGHSH, CDR2 LQKENI. CDR3 length: 12 residues. The CDR3 nucleotides are TGTGCCAGCTCGTATGGGACAGGGGAGCAGTACTTC. It yields the protein CASSYGTGEQYF. The entire variable domain, with the rest obtained from reference TRBV18 and TRBJ2-7, is as follows: NAGVMQNPRHLVRRRGQEARLRCSPMKGHSHVYWYRQLPEEGLKFMVYLQKENIIDESGMPKERFSAEFPKEGPSILRIQQVVRGDSAAYFCASSYGTGEQYFGPGTRLTVT.

There are a few counts of this clonotype. V usage is TRBV6-1 and J usage is TRBJ2-3; TRBD2 agrees at 14 bases. Unmatched junction bases numbered 8, after V lost 5 bases and J lost 1 base. The CDR3 spans 18 residues. CDR1 MNHNS and CDR2 SASEGT come from the germline V gene. The DNA of the CDR3 is TGTGCCAGCAGTCAGACTAGCGGGGGGGCCGTTGGCACAGATACGCAGTATTTT. Encoded protein: CASSQTSGGAVGTDTQYF.

This clonotype occurred a few times. The gene calls are TRBV5-1 and TRBJ1-6; possible D gene TRBD1, 5 bases. Germline CDR1 is SGHRS and CDR2 is YFSETQ. There are 16 residues in the CDR3. The germline V and J ends were trimmed by 0 bases and 10 bases, with 17 bases remaining between them. The CDR3, as DNA: TGCGCCAGCAGCTTGGACATCGGGGGGAAGCGATCACCCCTCCACTTT. Its translation is CASSLDIGGKRSPLHF.

The genes are TRBV5-1 and TRBJ2-5; 9 bases agree with TRBD1. This CDR3 has 14 amino acids. In germline, CDR1 is SGHRS, CDR2 YFSETQ. V lost 6 bases to trimming and J lost 5 bases; unmatched junction nucleotides: 8. The CDR3 DNA is TGCGCCAGCACCCCGGGACAGGGCCGGGAGACCCAGTACTTC. Translating it yields CASTPGQGRETQYF. Combining the CDR3 with reference TRBV5-1 and TRBJ2-5 gives the whole variable domain KAGVTQTPRYLIKTRGQQVTLSCSPISGHRSVSWYQQTPGQGLQFLFEYFSETQRNKGNFPGRFSGRQFSNSRSEMNVSTLELGDSALYLCASTPGQGRETQYFGPGTRLLVL.

Many counts were recorded for this clonotype. V is TRBV7-7 and J is TRBJ2-3; D may be TRBD1 or TRBD2 (5 bases each). CDR1 and CDR2 from the germline V gene are SSHAT and FNYEAQ (reference sequence). V gave up 5 bases and J gave up 5 bases, with 17 bases separating them. The CDR3 is 15 residues long. The CDR3 here is CASSLLGTSGDTQYF. For the CDR3, the DNA is TGTGCCAGCAGCCTGCTCGGGACCAGCGGAGATACGCAGTATTTT.

This clonotype has only a few counts. This chain uses TRBV27 with TRBJ2-7; TRBD2 might be the D (6 bases). Trimming took 6 bases from V and 6 from J, leaving 12 bases between them. Germline CDR1 MNHEY, CDR2 SMNVEV (reference sequence). The CDR3 has 12 amino acids. The CDR3 DNA sequence: TGTGCCAGCAGGGAGGGACTTTTCGAGCAGTACTTC. It encodes CASREGLFEQYF.